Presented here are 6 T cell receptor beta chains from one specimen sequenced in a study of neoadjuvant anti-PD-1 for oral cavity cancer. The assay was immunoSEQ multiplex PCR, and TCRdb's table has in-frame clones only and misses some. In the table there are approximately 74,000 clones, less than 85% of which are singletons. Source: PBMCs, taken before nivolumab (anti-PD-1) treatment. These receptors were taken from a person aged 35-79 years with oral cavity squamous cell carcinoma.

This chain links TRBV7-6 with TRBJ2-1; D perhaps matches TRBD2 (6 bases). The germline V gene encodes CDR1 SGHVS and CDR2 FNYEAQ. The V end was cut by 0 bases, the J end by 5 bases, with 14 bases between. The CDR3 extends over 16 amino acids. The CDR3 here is CASSLASRGGNNEQFF. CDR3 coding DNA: TGTGCCAGCAGCTTAGCTTCGAGGGGCGGGAACAATGAGCAGTTCTTC.

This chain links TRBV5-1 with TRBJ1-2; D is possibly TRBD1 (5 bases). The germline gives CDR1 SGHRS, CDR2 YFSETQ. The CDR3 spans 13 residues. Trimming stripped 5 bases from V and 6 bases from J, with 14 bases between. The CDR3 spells CASRGQEGDGYTF. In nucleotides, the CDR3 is TGCGCCAGCAGAGGTCAGGAAGGGGATGGCTACACCTTC.

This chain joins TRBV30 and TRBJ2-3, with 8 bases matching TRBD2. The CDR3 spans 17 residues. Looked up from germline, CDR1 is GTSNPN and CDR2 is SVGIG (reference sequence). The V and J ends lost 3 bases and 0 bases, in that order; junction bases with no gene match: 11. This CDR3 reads CAWSERALAVSTDTQYF. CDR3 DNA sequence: TGTGCCTGGAGCGAAAGGGCACTAGCGGTTAGCACAGATACGCAGTATTTT.

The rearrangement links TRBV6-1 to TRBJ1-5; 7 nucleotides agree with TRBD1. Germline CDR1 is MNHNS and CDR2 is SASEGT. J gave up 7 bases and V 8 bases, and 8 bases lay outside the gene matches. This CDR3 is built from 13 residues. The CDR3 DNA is TGTGCCAGCGAGGGGGCCGTTGGACAGCCCCAGCATTTT. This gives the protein CASEGAVGQPQHF.

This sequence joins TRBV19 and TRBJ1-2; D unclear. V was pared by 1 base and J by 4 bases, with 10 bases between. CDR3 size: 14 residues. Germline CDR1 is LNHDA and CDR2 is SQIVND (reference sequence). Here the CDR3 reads CASSIVGVSYGYTF. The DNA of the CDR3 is TGTGCCAGTAGTATAGTCGGGGTTTCCTATGGCTACACCTTC.

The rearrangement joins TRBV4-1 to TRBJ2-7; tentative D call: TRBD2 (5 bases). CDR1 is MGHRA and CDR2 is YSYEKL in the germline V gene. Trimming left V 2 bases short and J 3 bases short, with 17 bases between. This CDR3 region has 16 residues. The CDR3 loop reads CASSQNSLASIYEQYF. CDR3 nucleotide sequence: TGCGCCAGCAGCCAAAATTCCTTAGCGTCTATCTACGAGCAGTACTTC.